These 24 T cell receptor beta chains share one sample of origin, sequenced in a study of post-analysis software for immune sequencing data. No antigen has been identified for these receptors. Whole-study results and caveats: In patients, about 5 TRBV segments were more frequent than in controls, with TRBV5-6, TRBV5-1 and TRBV20-1 among them.

Sequencing libraries made from TCR beta cDNA carried unique molecular identifiers. TCRdb redid the calling of the PCR reads with MiXCR, one entry per CDR3 protein. The sample records around 400,000 distinct CDR3 sequences, about a third being singletons. Sequenced: blood. The receptors stem from a girl aged 10 to 17 with multiple sclerosis.

The rearrangement joins TRBV10-3 to TRBJ1-1, with D unclear. V lost 2 bases to trimming and J lost 1 base, with 2 bases between them. The CDR3 has 12 residues. CDR1 and CDR2 from the germline V gene are ENHRY and SYGVKD. Here the CDR3 DNA reads TGTGCCATCAGTGAGCAGAACACTGAAGCTTTCTTT. Amino acids: CAISEQNTEAFF.

The J gene is TRBJ2-7, the V gene TRBV6-6; D is uncertain. The germline V gene has CDR1 MNHNY and CDR2 SVGAGI (reference sequence). This CDR3 is 14 amino acids long. Here the CDR3 reads CAISLFGSSYEQYF. The CDR3 DNA reads TGTGCTATCAGTTTATTCGGATCATCCTACGAGCAGTACTTC.

The chain uses TRBV13 and TRBJ2-3; D may be TRBD2 (7 bases). Germline V gives CDR1 PRHDT, CDR2 FYEKMQ (reference sequence). The CDR3 is 16 amino acids. Trimming removed 3 bases from V and 0 bases from J, with 13 bases in between. The CDR3: CASSFRGALSTDTQYF. In DNA form, the CDR3 reads TGTGCCAGCAGCTTCCGGGGGGCCCTGAGCACAGATACGCAGTATTTT.

This chain uses TRBV28 with TRBJ2-5; 11 bases fit TRBD1. The J call may be faulty, since TRBJ2-7 better matches the DNA end. This CDR3 has 14 residues. The germline CDR1 and CDR2 sequences are MDHEN and SYDVKM. In DNA form, the CDR3 reads TGTGCCAGCAGTACTGGACAGGGGGCGCGCGAGCAGTACTTC. Its protein product is CASSTGQGAREQYF.

This clonotype was picked up one time. This chain links TRBV20-1 with TRBJ2-5, with a tentative D call TRBD2 (6 bases). There are 13 residues in the CDR3. CDR1 and CDR2 (germline): DFQATT, SNEGSKA (reference sequence). The V and J ends lost 3 bases and 0 bases respectively, with 8 bases between them. The CDR3 loop reads CSARTRNQETQYF. CDR3 in DNA: TGCAGTGCTAGGACTAGGAACCAAGAGACCCAGTACTTC.

The chain couples TRBV12-5 to TRBJ1-5; D might be TRBD1 (6 bases). Germline V lookup: CDR1 LGHNT, CDR2 FRNRAP. Trimming pared 2 bases from V and 5 bases from J, leaving 19 bases between. This CDR3 is built from 17 residues. The CDR3 here is CASGLLPGQRADQPQHF. The CDR3 coding sequence is TGTGCTAGTGGTTTGCTTCCCGGACAGCGAGCCGATCAGCCCCAGCATTTT.

The chain is built from TRBV11-2 and TRBJ2-3, with a weak D call TRBD1 (6 bases). Per the germline V gene, CDR1 is SGHAT and CDR2 is FQNNGV. Between the trimmed V and J ends, which lost 1 base and 2 bases, there was a span of 13 bases. The CDR3 consists of 16 residues. The CDR3 DNA reads as TGTGCCAGCAGCTTAGCCGGCAGGGGATCCACAGATACGCAGTATTTT. It yields the protein CASSLAGRGSTDTQYF.

This clonotype came up a few times. This chain joins TRBV6-5 and TRBJ2-1; weak D call: TRBD2 (6 bases). The CDR3 has 15 amino acids. The ends were cut back, 6 bases at V and 8 bases at J, with 20 bases in the middle. Per germline, CDR1 MNHEY and CDR2 SVGAGI. CDR3 amino acids: CASRTSLGGFDEQFF. The CDR3 DNA follows: TGTGCCAGCAGAACCTCGCTCGGAGGGTTCGATGAGCAGTTCTTC.

The CDR3 nucleotides read TGCAGCGTTTCACAGGGGGTCTACAATGAGCAGTTCTTC. This gives the protein CSVSQGVYNEQFF. The rearrangement uses TRBV29-1 and TRBJ2-1, with 8 bases that match TRBD1. CDR1 and CDR2 (germline): SQVTM, ANQGSEA. The CDR3 spans 13 residues. Trimming cost V 5 bases and J 3 bases; bases outside gene matches: 3.

This clonotype turned up a few times. CDR3 in amino acids: CSATQGRPYEQYF. The CDR3 DNA sequence: TGCAGTGCTACCCAAGGACGGCCCTACGAGCAGTACTTC. The genes are TRBV20-1 and TRBJ2-7; D is undetermined. This CDR3 is built from 13 residues. The ends were cut back, 4 bases at V and 2 bases at J, with 12 bases in the middle. CDR1 is DFQATT and CDR2 is SNEGSKA in the germline V gene (reference sequence).

This clonotype showed up just once. The chain employs TRBV15 and TRBJ1-5; D uncertain. Germline V lookup: CDR1 LNHNV, CDR2 YYDKDF (reference sequence). This CDR3 contains 13 residues. V lost 0 bases to trimming and J lost 6 bases, with 6 bases between them. The DNA of the CDR3 is TGTGCCACCAGCAGAGATCGGAGTCAGCCCCAGCATTTT. Translated, it gives CATSRDRSQPQHF.

The V call is TRBV6-2 or TRBV6-3, the J call TRBJ2-7; D remains unclear. The J call is doubtful: the DNA matches TRBJ2-5 better. CDR1 and CDR2 from the germline V gene are MNHEY and SVGEGT. CDR3 length: 13 amino acids. CDR3 region: CASSYPVDKTQYF. The CDR3 DNA is TGTGCCAGCAGTTACCCGGTAGATAAGACCCAGTACTTC.

The V and J genes are TRBV5-1 and TRBJ2-7; D is perhaps TRBD1 (6 bases). Trimming left V 1 base short and J 0 bases short, with 14 bases between. Germline CDR1 SGHRS, CDR2 YFSETQ. CDR3 length: 16 amino acids. The CDR3 region has the DNA TGCGCCAGCAGCTTGTTCGGGACAACCAGCTCCTACGAGCAGTACTTC. This codes for CASSLFGTTSSYEQYF.

This clonotype was counted once. The chain carries TRBV5-1 and TRBJ2-3; 10 bases are shared with TRBD1. V shed 4 bases and J 6 bases; nucleotides not matched to a gene: 8. The length of the CDR3 is 15 residues. CDR1 and CDR2 from the germline V gene are SGHRS and YFSETQ. Here the CDR3 reads CASSGQGGGVDTQYF. The CDR3 region has the DNA TGCGCCAGCAGCGGACAGGGGGGGGGCGTGGATACGCAGTATTTT.

The chain joins TRBV6-2 or TRBV6-3 to TRBJ2-7, with TRBD2 matching 7 bases. The germline V gene has CDR1 MNHEY and CDR2 SVGEGT. The V and J ends lost 3 bases and 4 bases, in that order; junction bases with no gene match: 6. CDR3 size: 14 residues. CDR3 residues: CASSYWASGYEQYF. CDR3 sequence (DNA): TGTGCCAGCAGTTATTGGGCTAGCGGATACGAGCAGTACTTC.

This chain uses TRBV27 with TRBJ2-7, with unresolved D. The germline gives CDR1 MNHEY, CDR2 SMNVEV (reference sequence). With 6 bases removed from V and 5 bases from J, the gap between germline ends came to 8 bases. CDR3 length equals 11 residues. The CDR3 reads CASRGLDEQYF. The CDR3 DNA reads TGTGCCAGCAGGGGGTTGGACGAGCAGTACTTC.

This clonotype was recorded a few times. The chain carries TRBV6-6 and TRBJ2-5, with 12 bases identical to TRBD1. Looked up from germline, CDR1 is MNHNY and CDR2 is SVGAGI (reference sequence). V gave up 2 bases and J gave up 5 bases; unmatched junction bases: 9. The CDR3 consists of 17 residues. CDR3 amino acids: CASSYESGTGGDETQYF. In DNA, the CDR3 is TGTGCCAGCAGTTACGAATCTGGGACAGGGGGCGATGAGACCCAGTACTTC.

The chain employs TRBV4-3 and TRBJ2-1; D gene ambiguous. There are 13 residues in the CDR3. Germline CDR1 and CDR2: LGHNA and YSLEER. V was cut by 0 bases and J by 5 bases, with 5 bases left in between. The CDR3: CASSQDGDNEQFF. The DNA of the CDR3 is TGCGCCAGCAGCCAAGATGGGGACAATGAGCAGTTCTTC.

V gene TRBV10-2 combines with J gene TRBJ2-1, with TRBD1 matching over 9 bases. CDR3 length: 15 residues. From germline, CDR1 is WSHSY and CDR2 SAAADI. V shed 8 bases, J shed 3 bases, and the junction held 8 bases outside the gene matches. Here the CDR3 reads CASPPGTGIYNEQFF. As DNA, the CDR3 is TGCGCCAGCCCACCCGGGACAGGGATCTACAATGAGCAGTTCTTC.

This clonotype was detected only a few times. The chain has TRBV29-1 and TRBJ2-7; possibly TRBD1 or TRBD2 for D (5 bases each). Trimming cost V 5 bases and J 2 bases, with 10 bases left between them. This CDR3 has 12 amino acids. CDR1 and CDR2 from the germline V gene are SQVTM and ANQGSEA. CDR3 coding DNA: TGCAGCGTTCAGGGACCAACCTACGAGCAGTACTTC. Protein product: CSVQGPTYEQYF.

This clonotype was observed a single time. V and J are TRBV28 and TRBJ2-5, with a possible D match to TRBD2 (5 bases). Judging by the DNA end, TRBJ2-7 fits better; the J call may be wrong. This CDR3 is built from 15 residues. CDR1 and CDR2 from the germline V gene are MDHEN and SYDVKM. CDR3 bases: TGTGCCAGCAGTTACGGAGGTGGAGCTGGCGACGAGCAGTACTTC. Residues: CASSYGGGAGDEQYF.

This sequence joins TRBV25-1 and TRBJ2-1; D possibly corresponds to TRBD1 (5 bases). V gave up 6 bases and J gave up 6 bases, with 15 bases separating them. The CDR3 totals 14 residues. The germline gives CDR1 MGHDK, CDR2 SYGVNS. DNA of the CDR3: TGTGCCAGCAGCTTCTCCAGGGTGTCCAATGAGCAGTTCTTC. This translates into CASSFSRVSNEQFF.

This chain joins TRBV12-3 or TRBV12-4 and TRBJ1-1; D might be TRBD1 (6 bases). This CDR3 spans 15 amino acids. The V and J ends lost 5 bases and 2 bases respectively, with 15 bases between them. The CDR3 DNA reads as TGTGCCAGCAGTCCAAGGACAGCCCGAAACACTGAAGCTTTCTTT. Translating gives CASSPRTARNTEAFF.

The chain recombines TRBV7-9 with TRBJ1-1; 7 bases line up with TRBD1. The V gene end was trimmed by 4 bases and the J gene end by 3 bases; junction bases not matched to a gene: 14. CDR3 length equals 17 residues. Germline V gives CDR1 SEHNR, CDR2 FQNEAQ (reference sequence). CDR3 region: CASSSTLQGQKDTEAFF. Written as DNA, the CDR3 is TGTGCCAGCAGCTCGACCTTACAGGGGCAAAAGGACACTGAAGCTTTCTTT.